This T cell receptor (beta chain) was observed in a study of shared clonotypes between healthy human individuals. Measured with immunoSEQ multiplex PCR; TCRdb has only the in-frame clones, and not every one. The table records approximately 620,000 clones, more than 95% of them present only once. J was trimmed by 8 bases and V by 0 bases; bases with no gene match: 7. Germline CDR1 and CDR2: LNHDA and SQIVND (reference sequence). There are 14 residues in the CDR3. Source material: naive CD4+ T cells sorted from blood. The subset is: CD45RA+ positively selected. The V gene is TRBV19, the J gene TRBJ2-7; 7 bases are a match to TRBD1. The receptor's source is a woman aged 30 to 39 in good health. The CDR3 spells CASSIDIRDSQQYF. The CDR3 DNA reads TGTGCCAGTAGTATAGACATACGGGACAGTCAGCAGTACTTC.